Shown below are 20 T cell receptor beta chains from a single sample sequenced in a study of blood T cell repertoires in COVID-19. Measured with immunoSEQ multiplex PCR; TCRdb has only the in-frame clones, and not every one. The profile shows some 450,000 clones, over 85% of them singletons. Sequencing used peripheral blood. All receptors come from a man between 18 and 35 years old with COVID-19, enrolled during active disease.

This chain links TRBV5-1 with TRBJ2-2; D call uncertain. Between the trimmed V and J ends, which lost 0 bases and 2 bases, there was a span of 11 bases. CDR1 is SGHRS, CDR2 YFSETQ, per germline. This CDR3 contains 16 residues. The CDR3 spells CASSLAGQANTGELFF. The CDR3 DNA reads TGCGCCAGCAGCTTGGCCGGTCAGGCCAACACCGGGGAGCTGTTTTTT.

The V and J genes are TRBV27 and TRBJ1-2, with a weak D call TRBD1 (5 bases). V lost 2 bases and J lost 5, with 18 bases in between. The CDR3 consists of 16 residues. Germline V lookup: CDR1 MNHEY, CDR2 SMNVEV (reference sequence). CDR3 DNA: TGTGCCAGCAGTTTAGGCTCGGCAGGGCCCCATTATGGCTACACCTTC. Amino acids: CASSLGSAGPHYGYTF.

The V gene is TRBV2, the J gene TRBJ2-2, with D hard to call. Germline V gene data show CDR1 as SNHLY and CDR2 as FYNNEI. V gave up 6 bases and J gave up 0 bases, with 11 bases separating them. The CDR3 spans 15 residues. CDR3 protein: CASSTDGANTGELFF. The CDR3 DNA is TGTGCCAGCAGCACAGACGGCGCGAACACCGGGGAGCTGTTTTTT.

V usage is TRBV2 and J usage is TRBJ2-7; the D is unclear. Germline CDR1 reads SNHLY; CDR2 reads FYNNEI. V dropped 8 bases and J dropped 3 bases, with 8 bases sitting between them. The CDR3 extends over 11 amino acids. For the CDR3, the DNA is TGTGCCAGCCACGCTAGCTACGAGCAGTACTTC. The encoded protein is CASHASYEQYF.

The chain has TRBV29-1 and TRBJ2-7, with a possible D match to TRBD2 (6 bases). Germline CDR1 SQVTM, CDR2 ANQGSEA. The V end was cut by 3 bases, the J end by 1 base, with 10 bases between. This CDR3 comprises 13 residues. This CDR3 is CSVEEGASYEQYF. Written as DNA, the CDR3 is TGCAGCGTTGAGGAGGGAGCTTCCTACGAGCAGTACTTC.

The rearrangement links TRBV5-4 to TRBJ2-7; tentatively, D is TRBD1 (6 bases). V lost 0 bases, J lost 7 bases, and 8 bases lay in between. The CDR3 runs to 12 residues. Germline assignment: CDR1 SGHNT and CDR2 YYREEE (reference sequence). CDR3 coding DNA: TGTGCCAGCAGCTTGGGGACAGCTGAGCAGTACTTC. It yields the protein CASSLGTAEQYF.

This chain joins TRBV28 and TRBJ2-1, with D possibly being TRBD1 (5 bases). Germline lookup yields CDR1 MDHEN and CDR2 SYDVKM. V shed 2 bases and J shed 0 bases, with 8 bases lying between them. The CDR3 runs 15 residues. The CDR3 is CASSLKTVSYNEQFF. As DNA, the CDR3 is TGTGCCAGCAGTTTAAAGACAGTCTCCTACAATGAGCAGTTCTTC.

The chain links TRBV3-1 (or the pseudogene TRBV3-2) to TRBJ1-2; D perhaps matches TRBD1 (6 bases). Germline V gives CDR1 LGHDT, CDR2 YNNKEL (reference sequence). CDR3 length equals 12 residues. The V gene lost 11 bases and the J gene lost 7 bases, with 17 bases spanning the gap. The CDR3 nucleotides read TGTGCCTTTCAGACAGGAAGTTTTGGCTACACCTTC. Its translation is CAFQTGSFGYTF.

The V gene is TRBV19, the J gene TRBJ2-7; a possible D gene is TRBD2 (6 bases). V gave up 4 bases and J gave up 2 bases, with 18 bases separating them. Germline CDR1 and CDR2: LNHDA and SQIVND (reference sequence). This CDR3 has 16 amino acids. The CDR3 sequence is CASSKEEGGKAYEQYF. As DNA, the CDR3 is TGTGCCAGTAGTAAGGAGGAAGGCGGGAAAGCCTACGAGCAGTACTTC.

The J gene is TRBJ2-3, the V gene TRBV30, with D unclear. V lost 2 bases and J 4 bases, leaving 4 bases between the germline ends. The CDR3 sequence is 11 residues long. The germline CDR1 and CDR2 sequences are GTSNPN and SVGIG (reference sequence). The CDR3 DNA reads as TGTGCCTGGAGTAGCGCAGATACGCAGTATTTT. Its protein is CAWSSADTQYF.

The rearrangement links TRBV5-1 to TRBJ2-7; 7 nucleotides match TRBD1. The ends lost 1 base at V and 3 bases at J; junction bases unmatched: 7. Per the germline V gene, CDR1 is SGHRS and CDR2 is YFSETQ. CDR3 length: 15 residues. CDR3 in amino acids: CASSLTIAGGYEQYF. The CDR3 coding sequence is TGCGCCAGCAGCTTGACGATTGCAGGGGGCTACGAGCAGTACTTC.

The chain combines TRBV7-2 with TRBJ1-4; 9 bases align to TRBD1. V shed 5 bases, J shed 8 bases, and the junction held 9 bases outside the gene matches. Germline V gene data show CDR1 as SGHTA and CDR2 as FQGNSA. This CDR3 spans 15 amino acids. CDR3 nucleotide sequence: TGTGCCAGCAGCCCGGGCTGGACAGGGGAGGAAAAACTGTTTTTT. Amino acids: CASSPGWTGEEKLFF.

This clone was picked up one time. The V gene is TRBV4-1, the J gene TRBJ2-2, with D maybe TRBD2 (5 bases). CDR1 is MGHRA, CDR2 YSYEKL, per germline. The V end was cut by 2 bases, the J end by 5 bases, with 12 bases between. This CDR3 region has 15 residues. The CDR3 sequence: CASSQRERFTGELFF. In DNA, the CDR3 is TGCGCCAGCAGCCAAAGGGAGAGATTTACCGGGGAGCTGTTTTTT.

This chain joins TRBV11-2 and TRBJ2-1; D gene uncertain. Germline loops: CDR1 SGHAT, CDR2 FQNNGV. The CDR3 covers 14 residues. Trimming cost V 5 bases and J 4 bases, with 12 bases left between them. CDR3 protein: CASSRSDPYNEQFF. The DNA for the CDR3 is TGTGCCAGCAGCCGAAGCGACCCTTACAATGAGCAGTTCTTC.

Turning to this clone: Other DNA sequences in this specimen translate into the identical CDR3. V and J are TRBV19 and TRBJ2-3; 7 nucleotides match TRBD1. Per germline, CDR1 LNHDA and CDR2 SQIVND (reference sequence). This CDR3 region has 13 residues. V lost 6 bases and J lost 3; bases outside the gene matches: 3. This CDR3 is CASSPTGTDTQYF. CDR3 nucleotides: TGTGCCAGTAGCCCGACAGGGACAGATACGCAGTATTTT.

As DNA, the CDR3 is TGCAGCGCGGGACAGGGGGTTGTCGTGGGAGATACGCAGTATTTT. Its protein is CSAGQGVVVGDTQYF. The chain is built from TRBV29-1 and TRBJ2-3; 11 nucleotides agree with TRBD1. This CDR3 spans 15 amino acids. The V gene's germline CDR1 is SQVTM and CDR2 ANQGSEA. Trimming cost V 7 bases and J 5 bases; bases outside gene matches: 11.

In this sample, this clone turned up once. The rearrangement links TRBV7-9 to TRBJ1-2, with 8 positions matching TRBD1. The CDR3 totals 14 residues. Losses at the gene ends were 6 bases for V and 2 bases for J; bases not matched to a gene: 5. Germline CDR1 reads SEHNR; CDR2 reads FQNEAQ (reference sequence). CDR3 sequence (DNA): TGTGCCAGCAGTTTCCGGGACAGGAACTATGGCTACACCTTC. Its protein is CASSFRDRNYGYTF.

This chain connects TRBV6-4 to TRBJ2-1; 7 positions match TRBD2. The CDR3 is 15 residues long. Losses at the gene ends were 1 base for V and 7 bases for J; bases not matched to a gene: 7. Per the germline V gene, CDR1 is MRHNA and CDR2 is SNTAGT. The CDR3 loop is CASSDFAGVGNEQFF. CDR3 bases: TGTGCCAGCAGTGACTTTGCGGGAGTTGGTAATGAGCAGTTCTTC.

This chain links TRBV6-2 or TRBV6-3 with TRBJ2-2; TRBD1 agrees at 8 bases. Germline-derived CDR1 and CDR2 are MNHEY and SVGEGT. The CDR3 runs 16 residues. With 5 bases clipped from V and 1 base from J, the junction kept 6 bases outside the gene matches. The CDR3 here is CASSDPGTGNTGELFF. The CDR3 nucleotides are TGTGCCAGCAGTGACCCCGGGACAGGGAACACCGGGGAGCTGTTTTTT.

The rearrangement joins TRBV7-9 to TRBJ2-2; 7 bases map to TRBD1. The CDR3 totals 14 residues. The germline gives CDR1 SEHNR, CDR2 FQNEAQ (reference sequence). V lost 4 bases to trimming and J lost 3 bases; unmatched junction nucleotides: 2. DNA of the CDR3: TGTGCCAGCAGCTCGACAGGGTACACCGGGGAGCTGTTTTTT. Protein sequence: CASSSTGYTGELFF. The full variable domain, its missing parts supplied by reference TRBV7-9 and TRBJ2-2, is DTGVSQNPRHKITKRGQNVTFRCDPISEHNRLYWYRQTLGQGPEFLTYFQNEAQLEKSRLLSDRFSAERPKGSFSTLEIQRTEQGDSAMYLCASSSTGYTGELFFGEGSRLTVL.